The 20 T cell receptor beta chains below were found in one sample sequenced in a study of blood T cell repertoires in COVID-19. Data came from immunoSEQ multiplex PCR; TCRdb stores just in-frame clones and leaves some out. The table includes 250,000 to 300,000 clones, approximately 78% detected once. Sequenced material: PBMCs or T cells enriched from blood (not recorded which). These receptor sequences come from a man between 35 and 55 years old who had been exposed to COVID-19.

This sequence joins TRBV9 and TRBJ2-1, with D perhaps matching TRBD1 (7 bases). Looked up from germline, CDR1 is SGDLS and CDR2 is YYNGEE. The V end was cut by 0 bases, the J end by 6 bases, with 16 bases between. The CDR3 is 16 residues long. CDR3 residues: CASSVGQGGGLNEQFF. CDR3 sequence (DNA): TGTGCCAGCAGCGTAGGACAGGGAGGCGGTCTCAATGAGCAGTTCTTC.

This clone was counted at least ten times. The chain is built from TRBV5-1 and TRBJ1-5, with a tentative D call TRBD1 (5 bases). The CDR3 covers 13 residues. Looked up from germline, CDR1 is SGHRS and CDR2 is YFSETQ. Trimming left V 7 bases short and J 6 bases short, with 14 bases between. The CDR3 region is CASREGLGQPQHF. The CDR3 nucleotides read TGCGCCAGCCGGGAGGGGTTGGGTCAGCCCCAGCATTTT.

V gene TRBV5-4 combines with J gene TRBJ2-1; D possibly corresponds to TRBD1 (6 bases). Trimming removed 5 bases at V and 6 bases at J, with 12 bases between. CDR3 size: 13 residues. Germline V gene lookup returns CDR1 SGHNT and CDR2 YYREEE (reference sequence). The CDR3 bases are TGTGCCAGCAGATCCGGACAGTTCAATGAGCAGTTCTTC. Translating gives CASRSGQFNEQFF.

J is TRBJ1-1 and V is TRBV6-5; D unclear. V was shortened by 6 bases and J by 2 bases, with 7 bases between the two germline ends. The CDR3 contains 12 residues. Per germline, CDR1 MNHEY and CDR2 SVGAGI. The CDR3, as DNA: TGTGCCAGCAGGTACGGCAACACTGAAGCTTTCTTT. Its translation: CASRYGNTEAFF.

The genes are TRBV5-1 and TRBJ2-3; weak D call: TRBD2 (5 bases). Germline lookup yields CDR1 SGHRS and CDR2 YFSETQ. Trimming shortened V by 0 bases and J by 4 bases, and 9 bases separated the two germline ends. The CDR3 is 14 residues long. CDR3: CASSLVVDSDTQYF. Written as DNA, the CDR3 is TGCGCCAGCAGCTTGGTTGTGGACTCAGATACGCAGTATTTT.

The chain couples TRBV6-5 to TRBJ1-1; maybe TRBD1 (6 bases). CDR1 and CDR2 (germline): MNHEY, SVGAGI. The CDR3 consists of 13 residues. V was cut by 6 bases and J by 3 bases, with 11 bases left in between. CDR3 residues: CASSQDSYTEAFF. The CDR3 DNA reads TGTGCCAGCAGCCAGGACAGCTACACTGAAGCTTTCTTT.

This clone has more than one count but fewer than ten. The rearrangement uses TRBV3-1 (or the pseudogene TRBV3-2) and TRBJ1-6; D possibly corresponds to TRBD1 (5 bases). Germline CDR1 and CDR2: LGHDT and YNNKEL (reference sequence). The ends were cut back, 0 bases at V and 6 bases at J, with 9 bases in the middle. The CDR3 runs to 15 residues. This CDR3 reads CASSQEGLINSPLHF. The CDR3 DNA reads TGTGCCAGCAGCCAAGAGGGACTGATTAATTCACCCCTCCACTTT.

The V gene is TRBV7-9, the J gene TRBJ2-7; TRBD1 aligns across 8 bases. CDR3 length equals 15 residues. CDR1 is SEHNR, CDR2 FQNEAQ, per germline (reference sequence). The V gene end was trimmed by 5 bases and the J gene end by 1 base; junction bases not matched to a gene: 7. In DNA form, the CDR3 reads TGTGCCAGCAGCCAAGGACAGGGTGTGTCCTACGAGCAGTACTTC. It is translated as CASSQGQGVSYEQYF.

This chain uses TRBV24-1 with TRBJ1-5; the D is unclear. CDR1 and CDR2 (germline): KGHDR, SFDVKD. The CDR3 covers 14 residues. V was pared by 4 bases and J by 1 base, with 7 bases between. CDR3 DNA sequence: TGTGCCACCAGTGAACCGGGGAGCAATCAGCCCCAGCATTTT. Amino acid sequence: CATSEPGSNQPQHF.

This clone occurred a few times. The V and J genes are TRBV6-6 and TRBJ2-1; no firm D call. This CDR3 is built from 12 residues. The germline CDR1 and CDR2 sequences are MNHNY and SVGAGI (reference sequence). V dropped 6 bases and J dropped 5 bases, with 8 bases sitting between them. CDR3 coding DNA: TGTGCCAGCAGCCCGACTGACAATGAGCAGTTCTTC. It encodes CASSPTDNEQFF.

Only a few counts were recorded for this clone. The chain links TRBV5-6 to TRBJ2-7; weak D call: TRBD1 (5 bases). V lost 2 bases and J 0 bases, leaving 9 bases between the germline ends. Germline V gene lookup returns CDR1 SGHDT and CDR2 YYEEEE. The CDR3 contains 14 residues. The CDR3 loop is CASSFRTGSYEQYF. In DNA form, the CDR3 reads TGTGCCAGCAGCTTTCGCACAGGCTCCTACGAGCAGTACTTC. The full variable domain, rest sourced from reference TRBV5-6 and TRBJ2-7, is DAGVTQSPTHLIKTRGQQVTLRCSPKSGHDTVSWYQQALGQGPQFIFQYYEEEERQRGNFPDRFSGHQFPNYSSELNVNALLLGDSALYLCASSFRTGSYEQYFGPGTRLTVT.

This clone was observed a handful of times. This chain connects TRBV7-2 to TRBJ1-5; D ambiguous. V dropped 1 base and J dropped 2 bases, with 12 bases sitting between them. Germline CDR1 SGHTA, CDR2 FQGNSA. CDR3 length: 16 residues. CDR3 sequence reads: CASSLVAGLGNQPQHF. The CDR3, as DNA: TGTGCCAGCAGCTTAGTGGCGGGTTTGGGCAATCAGCCCCAGCATTTT. Based on the CDR3 plus reference TRBV7-2 and TRBJ1-5, the full variable domain is GAGVSQSPSNKVTEKGKDVELRCDPISGHTALYWYRQSLGQGLEFLIYFQGNSAPDKSGLPSDRFSAERTGGSVSTLTIQRTQQEDSAVYLCASSLVAGLGNQPQHFGDGTRLSIL.

V gene TRBV11-3 combines with J gene TRBJ1-1, with D maybe TRBD1 (5 bases). The CDR3 extends over 14 amino acids. Germline CDR1 is SGHNT and CDR2 is YENEEA. Trimming left V 1 base short and J 3 bases short, with 9 bases between. The CDR3 coding sequence is TGTGCCAGCAGCTTAGGGTCCAGGGACACTGAAGCTTTCTTT. Amino acid sequence: CASSLGSRDTEAFF.

The chain links TRBV19 to TRBJ2-1, with D possibly TRBD2 on 5 matching bases. Trimming pared 3 bases from V and 6 bases from J, leaving 21 bases between. CDR1 and CDR2 from the germline V gene are LNHDA and SQIVND (reference sequence). This CDR3 region has 17 residues. The CDR3 loop is CASSIPKAWAGGNEQFF. CDR3 nucleotides: TGTGCCAGTAGTATCCCCAAGGCTTGGGCGGGCGGCAATGAGCAGTTCTTC.

This chain links TRBV19 with TRBJ1-1, with D possibly matching TRBD1 (5 bases). Germline values: CDR1 LNHDA, CDR2 SQIVND (reference sequence). The CDR3 extends over 14 amino acids. Trimming shortened V by 3 bases and J by 0 bases, and 8 bases separated the two germline ends. The chain's CDR3 is CASSIQGMNTEAFF. CDR3 bases: TGTGCCAGTAGTATTCAGGGCATGAACACTGAAGCTTTCTTT.

This chain joins TRBV7-9 and TRBJ1-6; the D gene is possibly TRBD1 (6 bases). This CDR3 spans 15 amino acids. Germline values: CDR1 SEHNR, CDR2 FQNEAQ (reference sequence). Trimming removed 1 base from V and 8 bases from J, with 12 bases in between. The CDR3 spells CASSLGQEKYSPLHF. The CDR3 nucleotides are TGTGCCAGCAGCTTAGGACAGGAGAAGTATTCACCCCTCCACTTT.

In DNA form, the CDR3 reads TGCGCCAGCAGCTTCCTGGTCGATCCGGGGAATGAGCAGTTCTTC. The encoded protein is CASSFLVDPGNEQFF. The J gene is TRBJ2-1, the V gene TRBV5-1; TRBD2 is a possible D gene (5 bases). The germline gives CDR1 SGHRS, CDR2 YFSETQ. Deletions cut 2 bases from V and 7 bases from J, with 16 bases between. CDR3 length: 15 residues.

The V gene is TRBV5-1, the J gene TRBJ2-7; D possibly corresponds to TRBD2 (6 bases). Germline V lookup: CDR1 SGHRS, CDR2 YFSETQ. Trimming pared 2 bases from V and 1 base from J, leaving 13 bases between. This CDR3 region has 15 residues. The CDR3 is CASSFLGTQSYEQYF. The CDR3 bases are TGCGCCAGCAGCTTCCTCGGGACTCAATCCTACGAGCAGTACTTC.

The chain couples TRBV5-1 to TRBJ2-7; TRBD1 agrees at 9 bases. CDR3 length: 13 amino acids. Trimming at V came to 6 bases and at J to 6 bases, leaving 7 bases not matched to a gene. Germline lookup yields CDR1 SGHRS and CDR2 YFSETQ. The CDR3 sequence: CASTRDRAIEQYF. In DNA form, the CDR3 reads TGCGCCAGCACCCGGGACAGGGCTATCGAGCAGTACTTC. Combining the CDR3 with reference TRBV5-1 and TRBJ2-7 gives the whole variable domain KAGVTQTPRYLIKTRGQQVTLSCSPISGHRSVSWYQQTPGQGLQFLFEYFSETQRNKGNFPGRFSGRQFSNSRSEMNVSTLELGDSALYLCASTRDRAIEQYFGPGTRLTVT.

The chain links TRBV14 to TRBJ2-1; a weak D match, TRBD2 (6 bases). Between the trimmed V and J ends, which lost 2 bases and 7 bases, there was a span of 21 bases. Germline CDR1 SGHDN, CDR2 FVKESK. CDR3 length: 17 amino acids. As DNA, the CDR3 is TGTGCCAGCAGCCAAAGGGTTGGATTGGGACTCCATAATGAGCAGTTCTTC. Its translation is CASSQRVGLGLHNEQFF.